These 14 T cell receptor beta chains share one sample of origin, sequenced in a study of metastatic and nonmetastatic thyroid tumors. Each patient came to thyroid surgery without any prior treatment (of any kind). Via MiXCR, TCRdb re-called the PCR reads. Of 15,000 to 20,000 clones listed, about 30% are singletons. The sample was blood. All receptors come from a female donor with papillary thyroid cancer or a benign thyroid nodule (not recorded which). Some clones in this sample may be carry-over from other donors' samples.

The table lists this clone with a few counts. Here the CDR3 DNA reads TGTGCCAGCACGGTGGCAGGGAGGGTGAACACTGAAGCTTTCTTT. Encoded protein: CASTVAGRVNTEAFF. The V gene is TRBV28, the J gene TRBJ1-1; TRBD1 might be the D (5 bases). The CDR3 contains 15 residues. V lost 7 bases to trimming and J lost 0 bases, with 15 bases between them. From germline, CDR1 is MDHEN and CDR2 SYDVKM.

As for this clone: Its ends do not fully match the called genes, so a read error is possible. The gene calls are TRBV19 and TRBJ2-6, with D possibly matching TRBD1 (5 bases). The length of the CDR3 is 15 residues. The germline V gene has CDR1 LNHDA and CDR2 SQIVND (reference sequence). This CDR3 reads CASTIVPSGANFLTF. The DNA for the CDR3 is TGTGCCAGTACTATAGTGCCTTCTGGGGCCAACTTCCTGACTTTC.

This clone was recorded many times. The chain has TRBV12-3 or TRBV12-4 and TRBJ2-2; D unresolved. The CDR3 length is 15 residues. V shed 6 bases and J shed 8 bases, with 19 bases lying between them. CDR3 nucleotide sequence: TGTGCCAGCAGCCCTGGCGGAGCGTTATTGGGGGAGCTGTTTTTT. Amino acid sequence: CASSPGGALLGELFF.

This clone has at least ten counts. CDR3 DNA sequence: TGCAGCGTGAGGGGGCTATACACCGGGGAGCTGTTTTTT. Its protein product is CSVRGLYTGELFF. The rearrangement uses TRBV29-1 and TRBJ2-2; 7 nucleotides line up with TRBD1. The CDR3 is made up of 13 amino acids. In germline, CDR1 is SQVTM, CDR2 ANQGSEA. Trimming cost V 6 bases and J 3 bases; bases outside gene matches: 4.

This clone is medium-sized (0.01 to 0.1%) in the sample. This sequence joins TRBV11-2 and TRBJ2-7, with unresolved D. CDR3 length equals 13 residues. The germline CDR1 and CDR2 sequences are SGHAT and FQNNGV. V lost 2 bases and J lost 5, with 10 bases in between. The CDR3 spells CASSLSSTNEQYF. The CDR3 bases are TGTGCCAGCAGCTTATCGTCCACCAACGAGCAGTACTTC.

The CDR3 DNA follows: TGTGCCAGCAGCCCGGGGACCTCACCCTCCAATGAGCAGTTCTTC. This translates into CASSPGTSPSNEQFF. This rearrangement joins TRBV3-1 to TRBJ2-1; perhaps D is TRBD1 or TRBD2 (5 bases each). V was shortened by 4 bases and J by 6 bases, with 16 bases between the two germline ends. The germline V gene encodes CDR1 LGHDT and CDR2 YNNKEL (reference sequence). This CDR3 contains 15 residues.

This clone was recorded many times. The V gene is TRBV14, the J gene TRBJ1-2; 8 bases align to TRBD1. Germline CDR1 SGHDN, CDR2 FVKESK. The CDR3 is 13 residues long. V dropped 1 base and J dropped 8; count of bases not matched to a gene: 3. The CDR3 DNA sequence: TGTGCCAGCAGCCAAGCCAGGGGGCAAGGCTACACCTTC. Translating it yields CASSQARGQGYTF.

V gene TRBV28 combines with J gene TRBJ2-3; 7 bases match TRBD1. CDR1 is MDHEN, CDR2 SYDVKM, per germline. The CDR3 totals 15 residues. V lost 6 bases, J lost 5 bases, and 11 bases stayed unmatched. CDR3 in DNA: TGTGCCAGCAGGAGACCGGGACAGTCCAGAGATACGCAGTATTTT. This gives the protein CASRRPGQSRDTQYF.

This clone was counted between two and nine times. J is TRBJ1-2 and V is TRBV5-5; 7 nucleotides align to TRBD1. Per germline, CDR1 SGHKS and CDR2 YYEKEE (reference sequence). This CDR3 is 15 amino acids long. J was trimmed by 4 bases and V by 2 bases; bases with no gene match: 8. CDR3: CASSFLGRGTYGYTF. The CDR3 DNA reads TGTGCCAGCAGCTTTCTCGGCAGGGGGACCTATGGCTACACCTTC.

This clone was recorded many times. Here the CDR3 reads CASSQGTSGQETQYF. The CDR3 DNA reads as TGTGCCAGCAGCCAAGGGACTAGCGGCCAAGAGACCCAGTACTTC. The chain links TRBV3-1 to TRBJ2-5; TRBD2 agrees at 10 bases. V shed 1 base, J shed 1 base, and the junction held 0 bases outside the gene matches. The length of the CDR3 is 15 residues. Germline values: CDR1 LGHDT, CDR2 YNNKEL (reference sequence).

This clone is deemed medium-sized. DNA for the CDR3: TGTGCCAGCAGTGGTACTAGCGGGAGTGCTCCAGATACGCAGTATTTT. This codes for CASSGTSGSAPDTQYF. This rearrangement joins TRBV6-4 to TRBJ2-3; 11 positions agree with TRBD2. The ends lost 4 bases at V and 4 bases at J; junction bases unmatched: 7. CDR3 length equals 16 residues. Germline-derived CDR1 and CDR2 are MRHNA and SNTAGT.

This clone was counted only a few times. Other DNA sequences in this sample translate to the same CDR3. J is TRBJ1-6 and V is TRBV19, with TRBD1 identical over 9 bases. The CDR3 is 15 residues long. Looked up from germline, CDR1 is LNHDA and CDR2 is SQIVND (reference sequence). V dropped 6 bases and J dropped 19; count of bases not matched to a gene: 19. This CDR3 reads CASRQGAADNSPLHF. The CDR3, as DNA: TGTGCCAGTAGACAGGGGGCCGCTGATAATTCACCACTGCACTTT.

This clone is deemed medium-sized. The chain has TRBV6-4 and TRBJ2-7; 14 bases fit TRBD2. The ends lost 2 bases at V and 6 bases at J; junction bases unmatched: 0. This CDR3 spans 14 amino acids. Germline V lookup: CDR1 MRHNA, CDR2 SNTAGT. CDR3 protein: CASSDGTSGSEQYF. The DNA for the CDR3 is TGTGCCAGCAGTGACGGGACTAGCGGGAGCGAGCAGTACTTC.

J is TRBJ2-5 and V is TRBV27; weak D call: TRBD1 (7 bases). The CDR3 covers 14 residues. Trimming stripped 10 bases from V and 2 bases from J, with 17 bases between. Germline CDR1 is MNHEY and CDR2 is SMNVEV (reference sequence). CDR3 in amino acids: CATGPGGLQETQYF. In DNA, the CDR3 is TGTGCCACCGGGCCAGGGGGGTTACAAGAGACCCAGTACTTC.